The 12 T cell receptor beta chains reported below all come from one sample, sequenced in a study of tumor and adjacent non-tumor tissue in lung cancer. A modified ARM-PCR protocol with three rounds of nested PCR amplified TCRbeta. TCRdb called the multiplex PCR reads again in MiXCR, with one record for every CDR3 protein. The sample has about 110,000 distinct CDR3 sequences, 60% to 80% seen once. RNA was extracted from bulk tissue without any cell sorting. More than 3 cm separated this lung sample from the edge of the tumor. The sequencing sample was made of distant non-tumor lung tissue. These receptors were collected from a man aged 60 to 75 with non-small cell lung cancer.

About this clonotype: Since no conserved phenylalanine or tryptophan closes the CDR3, a read error is the likely cause. J is TRBJ2-2 and V is TRBV11-1; a weak D match, TRBD2 (5 bases). The V end was cut by 2 bases, the J end by 10 bases, with 11 bases between. The CDR3 sequence is 13 residues long. Germline CDR1 and CDR2: SGHAT and FQDESV (reference sequence). In nucleotides, the CDR3 is TGTGCCAGCAGCTTATCTAGCAGAGTGGAGCTGTTTTAT. As protein: CASSLSSRVELFY.

This clonotype was picked up a small number of times. A much more abundant neighbour one base away suggests this may be a read error. This sequence joins TRBV6-5 and TRBJ1-1; D gene unclear. V was shortened by 3 bases and J by 4 bases, with 21 bases between the two germline ends. The CDR3 extends over 17 amino acids. From germline, CDR1 is MNHEY and CDR2 SVGAGI. CDR3 in amino acids: CASSYMGRWQMSTEAFF. CDR3 coding DNA: TGTGCCAGCAGTTATATGGGGAGGTGGCAGATGAGCACTGAAGCTTTCTTT.

This clonotype was picked up many times. This chain joins TRBV21-1 and TRBJ1-4; TRBD1, the D gene given by the table, was not confirmed from the DNA. TRBV21-1 is given as a pseudogene. The CDR3 is made up of 15 amino acids. CDR3 residues: CASSKVEGPDEKLFF. DNA for the CDR3: TGTGCCAGCAGCAAGGTAGAGGGGCCGGATGAAAAACTGTTTTTT.

This clonotype has ten or more counts. This chain links TRBV20-1 with TRBJ2-1; D uncertain. V gave up 3 bases and J gave up 0 bases, with 6 bases separating them. Germline assignment: CDR1 DFQATT and CDR2 SNEGSKA (reference sequence). CDR3 length equals 13 residues. CDR3 DNA: TGCAGTGCTAGCGCGAGCTCCTACAATGAGCAGTTCTTC. Protein: CSASASSYNEQFF.

As to this clonotype: The junction shows a germline mismatch at one end, possibly a read error. V usage is TRBV6-6 and J usage is TRBJ2-1, with D possibly TRBD2 on 5 matching bases. In germline, CDR1 is MNHNY, CDR2 SVGAGI (reference sequence). This CDR3 region has 13 residues. The chain's CDR3 is CASRYEGKNEHFF. The CDR3 coding sequence is TGTGCCAGCAGATATGAGGGTAAGAATGAGCATTTCTTC.

About this clonotype itself: Given the absence of the conserved phenylalanine or tryptophan at the CDR3 end, a read error is likely. CDR3 nucleotide sequence: TGTGCCAGCAGCCAACATGGTTCTGGGGCCGACGTCCTGACTTCC. Translating it yields CASSQHGSGADVLTS. This rearrangement joins TRBV11-3 to TRBJ2-6, with D tentatively TRBD1 (5 bases). The CDR3 is 15 amino acids. CDR1 and CDR2 (germline): SGHNT, YENEEA.

The chain is built from TRBV29-1 and TRBJ2-7; D unclear. Germline CDR1 SQVTM, CDR2 ANQGSEA. CDR3 length equals 13 residues. Trimming removed 5 bases at V and 5 bases at J, with 16 bases between. The CDR3 protein is CSVWARQPHEQYF. CDR3 in DNA: TGCAGCGTTTGGGCACGACAACCCCACGAGCAGTACTTC.

This clonotype was seen only once. A read error is likely, as this CDR3 ends without the conserved phenylalanine or tryptophan. This rearrangement joins TRBV5-6 to TRBJ1-1, with D possibly being TRBD1 (5 bases). Germline CDR1 and CDR2: SGHDT and YYEEEE. This CDR3 is 13 amino acids long. The CDR3 DNA is TGTACCAGCAGTTTAGGACGGGGGACTGAAGCTTTCCTT. Translation: CTSSLGRGTEAFL.

This clonotype was observed many times. The chain joins TRBV4-1 to TRBJ1-2; no clear D. The V end lost 4 bases, the J end lost 1 base, and 19 bases lay between the germline ends. This CDR3 contains 17 residues. Germline CDR1 MGHRA, CDR2 YSYEKL. CDR3 sequence (DNA): TGCGCCAGCAGCCGAGAAGGAACAACGGATTTTAACTATGGCTACACCTTC. Its protein is CASSREGTTDFNYGYTF.

This clonotype was seen many times. Relative to the germline gene, one junction end is altered; a read error may explain this. The chain couples TRBV11-2 to TRBJ1-6, with D perhaps TRBD1 (5 bases). Germline CDR1 reads SGHAT; CDR2 reads FQNNGV. This CDR3 comprises 13 residues. In DNA, the CDR3 is TGTGCCAGCAGCTTAGAACTGGGACTGGCTATGGTCTTT. It translates to CASSLELGLAMVF.

V and J are TRBV11-1 and TRBJ1-1, with D hard to call. Deletions cut 2 bases from V and 13 bases from J, with 17 bases between. The CDR3 has 13 amino acids. The V gene's germline CDR1 is SGHAT and CDR2 FQDESV (reference sequence). CDR3 amino acids: CASSLSAGETGFF. For the CDR3, the DNA is TGTGCCAGCAGCTTATCGGCGGGCGAGACTGGTTTCTTT.

Of note for this clonotype: The conserved phenylalanine or tryptophan normally closing the CDR3 is absent here, so this likely arose from a read error. The DNA is left out, because the CDR3 cannot be placed on it with certainty; the CDR3 is given as TCRdb lists it. J is TRBJ1-2 and V is TRBV11-3. CDR1 is SGHNT, CDR2 YENEEA, per germline. The CDR3 is made up of 13 amino acids, end residues included. CDR3 region: CASSLVRLDGYIL.